Listed below are T cell receptor beta chains from one sample, sequenced in a study of technical replicates of blood from four donors. Produced via immunoSEQ multiplex PCR; TCRdb's table is partial and in-frame only. The sample lists about 88,000 clones, less than 95% occurring once. The sample consisted of T cells isolated from PBMCs. The receptor set was obtained from a human donor in good health. The CDR3 runs from the conserved cysteine through the conserved F or W. Each record gives: D gene, clone size, V gene, J gene, CDR3 protein, CDR3 DNA. A D gene is named only where the DNA matches it firmly. The size field is filled for only some rows; it gives once, few, many or a size class.

d_gene: NA
abundance: NA
v_gene: TRBV2
j_gene: TRBJ2-7
CDR3aa: CASRETGTYEQYF
CDR3nt: TGTGCCAGCAGGGAAACCGGGACCTACGAGCAGTACTTC

d_gene: NA
abundance: NA
v_gene: TRBV15
j_gene: TRBJ1-1
CDR3aa: CATSRILGEGTEAFF
CDR3nt: TGTGCCACCAGCCGAATATTGGGAGAGGGCACTGAAGCTTTCTTT

d_gene: NA
abundance: NA
v_gene: TRBV28
j_gene: TRBJ2-7
CDR3aa: CASRPGVGAPYEQYF
CDR3nt: TGTGCCAGCAGGCCAGGGGTTGGGGCCCCCTACGAGCAGTACTTC

d_gene: NA
abundance: NA
v_gene: TRBV30
j_gene: TRBJ1-6
CDR3aa: CAWNSDRDSPLHF
CDR3nt: TGTGCCTGGAATTCGGACAGAGACTCACCCCTCCACTTT

d_gene: NA
abundance: NA
v_gene: TRBV11-2
j_gene: TRBJ2-1
CDR3aa: CASSSFASRRDYNEQFF
CDR3nt: TGTGCCAGCAGCTCCTTTGCGTCGAGGAGGGACTACAATGAGCAGTTCTTC

d_gene: TRBD2
abundance: NA
v_gene: TRBV7-8
j_gene: TRBJ2-1
CDR3aa: CASSLGLAGGDEQFF
CDR3nt: TGTGCCAGCAGCTTAGGGCTAGCGGGAGGCGATGAGCAGTTCTTC

d_gene: NA
abundance: NA
v_gene: TRBV10-3
j_gene: TRBJ1-2
CDR3aa: CAITLDRYQGYTF
CDR3nt: TGTGCCATCACCCTCGACAGGTATCAAGGCTACACCTTC

d_gene: TRBD1
abundance: NA
v_gene: TRBV5-4
j_gene: TRBJ2-2
CDR3aa: CASSSSGGANTGELFF
CDR3nt: TGTGCCAGCAGCTCCTCAGGGGGCGCGAACACCGGGGAGCTGTTTTTT

d_gene: TRBD2
abundance: NA
v_gene: TRBV6-1
j_gene: TRBJ2-1
CDR3aa: CASSKGLAGDNEQFF
CDR3nt: TGTGCCAGCAGTAAGGGACTAGCGGGGGACAATGAGCAGTTCTTC

d_gene: TRBD1
abundance: NA
v_gene: TRBV7-9
j_gene: TRBJ1-1
CDR3aa: CASSSQIRGRRTEAFF
CDR3nt: TGTGCCAGCAGCTCTCAAATAAGGGGGCGCCGGACTGAAGCTTTCTTT

d_gene: NA
abundance: NA
v_gene: TRBV6-1
j_gene: TRBJ1-1
CDR3aa: CASGTIEAFF
CDR3nt: TGTGCCAGCGGGACAATTGAAGCTTTCTTT

d_gene: TRBD2
abundance: NA
v_gene: TRBV5-4
j_gene: TRBJ2-5
CDR3aa: CASSRTSGSEETQYF
CDR3nt: TGTGCCAGCAGCCGGACGAGCGGGAGCGAAGAGACCCAGTACTTC

d_gene: TRBD1
abundance: few
v_gene: TRBV16
j_gene: TRBJ1-1
CDR3aa: CASSPRTGDTEAFF
CDR3nt: TGTGCCAGCAGCCCCAGGACAGGGGATACTGAAGCTTTCTTT

d_gene: NA
abundance: NA
v_gene: TRBV7-8
j_gene: TRBJ2-5
CDR3aa: CASSLSFLETQYF
CDR3nt: TGTGCCAGCAGCTTATCCTTTTTGGAGACCCAGTACTTC

d_gene: TRBD2
abundance: NA
v_gene: TRBV11-2
j_gene: TRBJ2-7
CDR3aa: CASSFGTSGGAGYEQYF
CDR3nt: TGTGCCAGCAGCTTCGGGACTAGCGGGGGGGCGGGATACGAGCAGTACTTC

d_gene: NA
abundance: NA
v_gene: TRBV6-6
j_gene: TRBJ2-7
CDR3aa: CASRWGESYEQYF
CDR3nt: TGTGCCAGCAGATGGGGGGAGTCCTACGAGCAGTACTTC

d_gene: NA
abundance: NA
v_gene: TRBV10-3
j_gene: TRBJ2-7
CDR3aa: CAIRGMAGNYEQYF
CDR3nt: TGTGCCATCAGGGGGATGGCCGGGAACTACGAGCAGTACTTC

d_gene: TRBD1
abundance: once
v_gene: TRBV5-1
j_gene: TRBJ2-6
CDR3aa: CASSLQGSGANVLTF
CDR3nt: TGCGCCAGCAGCCTACAGGGGTCTGGGGCCAACGTCCTGACTTTC

d_gene: TRBD2
abundance: NA
v_gene: TRBV11-2
j_gene: TRBJ2-7
CDR3aa: CASSLSLAGASYEQYF
CDR3nt: TGTGCCAGCAGCTTATCACTAGCGGGGGCCTCCTACGAGCAGTACTTC

d_gene: NA
abundance: NA
v_gene: TRBV7-8
j_gene: TRBJ2-4
CDR3aa: CASSLLDPIIQYF
CDR3nt: TGTGCCAGCAGCCTACTAGACCCGATCATTCAGTACTTC

d_gene: TRBD1
abundance: NA
v_gene: TRBV5-1
j_gene: TRBJ2-7
CDR3aa: CASSLFRPDRGHEQYF
CDR3nt: TGCGCCAGCAGCTTGTTTCGCCCGGACAGGGGGCACGAGCAGTACTTC

d_gene: TRBD2
abundance: NA
v_gene: TRBV11-2
j_gene: TRBJ2-7
CDR3aa: CASSDRFYSSGTNVYEQYF
CDR3nt: TGTGCCAGCAGCGATCGTTTTTATAGTTCCGGGACTAATGTCTACGAGCAGTACTTC

d_gene: TRBD2
abundance: NA
v_gene: TRBV5-6
j_gene: TRBJ2-5
CDR3aa: CASSLGGSQETQYF
CDR3nt: TGTGCCAGCAGCCTTGGCGGGAGCCAAGAGACCCAGTACTTC

d_gene: TRBD2
abundance: NA
v_gene: TRBV12-5
j_gene: TRBJ2-1
CDR3aa: CASGLGEGGEQFF
CDR3nt: TGTGCTAGTGGTTTGGGGGAGGGAGGTGAGCAGTTCTTC

d_gene: NA
abundance: NA
v_gene: TRBV5-1
j_gene: TRBJ2-7
CDR3aa: CASSLGGRPLEEQYF
CDR3nt: TGCGCCAGCAGCTTGGGAGGGAGACCCCTAGAGGAGCAGTACTTC

d_gene: NA
abundance: NA
v_gene: TRBV19
j_gene: TRBJ2-1
CDR3aa: CASSTGESSYNEQFF
CDR3nt: TGTGCCAGTAGTACGGGAGAGAGCTCCTACAATGAGCAGTTCTTC

d_gene: TRBD1
abundance: NA
v_gene: TRBV4-1
j_gene: TRBJ1-3
CDR3aa: CASSQEGTAYSGNTIYF
CDR3nt: TGCGCCAGCAGCCAAGAAGGGACAGCGTACTCTGGAAACACCATATATTTT

d_gene: TRBD2
abundance: NA
v_gene: TRBV19
j_gene: TRBJ2-5
CDR3aa: CASSIGLAGHETQYF
CDR3nt: TGTGCCAGTAGTATCGGGCTAGCGGGACATGAGACCCAGTACTTC

d_gene: TRBD1
abundance: NA
v_gene: TRBV5-4
j_gene: TRBJ2-1
CDR3aa: CASAHRGSDEQFF
CDR3nt: TGTGCCAGCGCTCACAGGGGGTCTGATGAGCAGTTCTTC

d_gene: TRBD2
abundance: few
v_gene: TRBV7-9
j_gene: TRBJ2-3
CDR3aa: CASGLAGTIFTDTQYF
CDR3nt: TGTGCCAGCGGGCTAGCGGGCACCATATTCACAGATACGCAGTATTTT

d_gene: NA
abundance: NA
v_gene: TRBV19
j_gene: TRBJ2-2
CDR3aa: CASSIGQINTGELFF
CDR3nt: TGTGCCAGTAGTATTGGACAGATCAACACCGGGGAGCTGTTTTTT

d_gene: NA
abundance: NA
v_gene: TRBV6-1
j_gene: TRBJ2-1
CDR3aa: CASSEQEGAGNEQFF
CDR3nt: TGTGCCAGCAGTGAACAGGAGGGGGCAGGCAATGAGCAGTTCTTC

d_gene: NA
abundance: NA
v_gene: TRBV25-1
j_gene: TRBJ2-7
CDR3aa: CASSPYYEQYF
CDR3nt: TGTGCCAGCAGTCCCTACTACGAGCAGTACTTC

d_gene: TRBD2
abundance: NA
v_gene: TRBV12-5
j_gene: TRBJ2-3
CDR3aa: CASGLVVTGLAGGVPSTDTQYF
CDR3nt: TGTGCTAGTGGTTTGGTCGTAACGGGACTAGCGGGGGGGGTTCCTAGCACAGATACGCAGTATTTT

d_gene: NA
abundance: once
v_gene: TRBV30
j_gene: TRBJ2-1
CDR3aa: CAWSVGGHNEQFF
CDR3nt: TGTGCCTGGAGTGTTGGAGGGCACAATGAGCAGTTCTTC

d_gene: NA
abundance: NA
v_gene: TRBV5-1
j_gene: TRBJ2-2
CDR3aa: CASSLVNTGELFF
CDR3nt: TGCGCCAGCAGCTTGGTAAACACCGGGGAGCTGTTTTTT

d_gene: TRBD1
abundance: NA
v_gene: TRBV28
j_gene: TRBJ2-3
CDR3aa: CASRTPGQGITDTQYF
CDR3nt: TGTGCCAGCAGGACTCCGGGACAGGGAATCACAGATACGCAGTATTTT

d_gene: TRBD2
abundance: NA
v_gene: TRBV7-8
j_gene: TRBJ2-7
CDR3aa: CASSLYGGRVDRQYF
CDR3nt: TGTGCCAGCAGCTTATATGGGGGGAGGGTGGATCGGCAGTACTTC

d_gene: TRBD2
abundance: NA
v_gene: TRBV19
j_gene: TRBJ2-5
CDR3aa: CASSLPSSGQETQYF
CDR3nt: TGTGCCAGTAGTCTACCTTCTAGCGGTCAAGAGACCCAGTACTTC

d_gene: NA
abundance: NA
v_gene: TRBV9
j_gene: TRBJ1-6
CDR3aa: CASSAGGTPLHF
CDR3nt: TGTGCCAGCAGCGCGGGGGGGACACCCCTCCACTTT

d_gene: NA
abundance: NA
v_gene: TRBV5-1
j_gene: TRBJ2-5
CDR3aa: CASSLQETQYF
CDR3nt: TGCGCCAGCAGCCTACAAGAGACCCAGTACTTC

d_gene: TRBD2
abundance: NA
v_gene: TRBV11-2
j_gene: TRBJ2-3
CDR3aa: CASSFQAGGGGTQYF
CDR3nt: TGTGCCAGCAGCTTCCAAGCGGGAGGGGGGGGTACGCAGTATTTT

d_gene: TRBD1
abundance: NA
v_gene: TRBV28
j_gene: TRBJ1-2
CDR3aa: CASSGAGGTHGYTF
CDR3nt: TGTGCCAGCAGCGGTGCAGGGGGAACCCATGGCTACACCTTC

d_gene: NA
abundance: NA
v_gene: TRBV21-1
j_gene: TRBJ2-3
CDR3aa: CASSKYGLEGRATDTQYF
CDR3nt: TGTGCCAGCAGCAAGTATGGGCTTGAGGGGAGGGCCACAGATACGCAGTATTTT

d_gene: NA
abundance: NA
v_gene: TRBV19
j_gene: TRBJ2-3
CDR3aa: CASSKGRGRASTDTQYF
CDR3nt: TGTGCCAGTAGTAAAGGAAGGGGGAGGGCTAGCACAGATACGCAGTATTTT

d_gene: NA
abundance: NA
v_gene: TRBV28
j_gene: TRBJ2-7
CDR3aa: CASSLLTDEQYF
CDR3nt: TGTGCCAGCAGTTTACTTACTGACGAGCAGTACTTC

d_gene: TRBD1
abundance: NA
v_gene: TRBV5-1
j_gene: TRBJ2-7
CDR3aa: CASSFTGTGGTPAGISYEQYF
CDR3nt: TGCGCCAGCAGCTTCACCGGGACAGGGGGCACTCCGGCGGGAATATCCTACGAGCAGTACTTC

d_gene: TRBD1
abundance: NA
v_gene: TRBV2
j_gene: TRBJ2-3
CDR3aa: CATRQGTDTQYF
CDR3nt: TGTGCCACCCGACAGGGTACAGATACGCAGTATTTT

d_gene: TRBD2
abundance: NA
v_gene: TRBV4-2
j_gene: TRBJ2-1
CDR3aa: CASSQVSGLAGNEQFF
CDR3nt: TGTGCCAGCAGCCAAGTGAGTGGACTAGCGGGGAATGAGCAGTTCTTC

d_gene: NA
abundance: NA
v_gene: TRBV18
j_gene: TRBJ2-5
CDR3aa: CASSPPNREETQYF
CDR3nt: TGTGCCAGCTCACCACCGAACAGGGAAGAGACCCAGTACTTC

d_gene: TRBD2
abundance: once
v_gene: TRBV7-9
j_gene: TRBJ2-7
CDR3aa: CASSTSGNSYEQYF
CDR3nt: TGTGCCAGCAGTACTAGCGGAAACTCCTACGAGCAGTACTTC

d_gene: TRBD1
abundance: few
v_gene: TRBV2
j_gene: TRBJ2-1
CDR3aa: CASSVGGPGYNEQFF
CDR3nt: TGTGCCAGCAGTGTAGGGGGCCCGGGCTACAATGAGCAGTTCTTC

d_gene: NA
abundance: NA
v_gene: TRBV19
j_gene: TRBJ1-2
CDR3aa: CASSIGAGIDHGYTF
CDR3nt: TGTGCCAGTAGTATTGGGGCAGGAATTGATCATGGCTACACCTTC

d_gene: TRBD2
abundance: NA
v_gene: TRBV5-1
j_gene: TRBJ2-7
CDR3aa: CASSLVRAGAEEQYF
CDR3nt: TGCGCCAGCAGCTTGGTTCGAGCGGGAGCGGAAGAGCAGTACTTC

d_gene: TRBD1
abundance: NA
v_gene: TRBV27
j_gene: TRBJ2-1
CDR3aa: CASSLSSGTESYNEQFF
CDR3nt: TGTGCCAGCAGTTTAAGTTCGGGGACAGAGTCCTACAATGAGCAGTTCTTC